This T cell receptor beta chain was profiled in a study of cytomegalovirus exposure and HLA in healthy donors. Study-wide results and caveats: Specificity of three CMV-associated chains for CMV antigens was verified in vitro. In most subjects, TCR beta sequences reportedly gave accurate predictions of HLA-A and HLA-B alleles.

Both 60 Vbeta primers and 13 Jbeta primers went into the PCR. This table comes from immunoSEQ multiplex PCR, and its TCRdb copy is limited to in-frame clones, with some not included. The top ten clones hold 12% of a sample with about 73,000 clones, roughly 70% of them seen once. CDR1 and CDR2 from the germline V gene are SGHNT and YENEEA. The CDR3 spans 13 residues. A remark on this clone: What it binds is unknown.

V is TRBV11-3 and J is TRBJ2-5, with unresolved D. The DNA end is more similar to TRBJ2-7, so the J call may be wrong. Material: PBMCs. The receptor was derived from a man in his 70s in good health and CMV-seronegative. The CDR3 region is CASSLGGANEQYF. DNA of the CDR3: TGTGCCAGCAGCTTGGGTGGAGCGAACGAGCAGTACTTC.